This T cell receptor beta chain was sequenced in a study of cytomegalovirus exposure and HLA in healthy donors. About the study: Of all 400 or so donors who were genotyped, 81% belonged to the Caucasian-associated ancestry cluster. Overall study results and limits: A later analysis revealed that TCR association rates differed between HLA loci, peaking at DRB1 and bottoming out at HLA-C.

PCR employed 60 Vbeta and 13 Jbeta primers. Only in-frame clones appear in the TCRdb table, and some are missing; sequencing was by immunoSEQ multiplex PCR. The table lists about 120,000 clones, around 68% of them singletons, with around 10% in the top ten. To note about this clone: As yet, its antigen is unknown.

V shed 4 bases and J 3 bases; nucleotides not matched to a gene: 8. Germline values: CDR1 LNHDA, CDR2 SQIVND (reference sequence). This CDR3 is 16 amino acids long. The chain is built from TRBV19 and TRBJ1-2; 10 bases map to TRBD1. Sequenced material: PBMCs. This receptor was obtained from a woman aged 50 to 65 in good health and CMV-seropositive. The CDR3: CASSTGQGDGHYGYTF. CDR3 nucleotides: TGTGCCAGTAGTACCGGACAGGGGGACGGTCACTATGGCTACACCTTC.